This T cell receptor beta chain originates from a study of blood T cell repertoires in COVID-19. About the study: Whether acute or convalescent, the COVID-19 samples came from the United States, Italy and Spain.

This CDR3 is 15 amino acids long. V dropped 0 bases and J dropped 3 bases, with 11 bases sitting between them. From germline, CDR1 is SGHRS and CDR2 YFSETQ. How the authors handled the data: Researchers report that nucleated cell counts were estimated from reference gene primer amplification. This table comes from immunoSEQ multiplex PCR, and its TCRdb copy is limited to in-frame clones, with some not included. That table gives V, J and clone size, and the DNA gave D and trimming. The table records 160,000 or so clones, roughly 86% of them present only once. This receptor was taken from a woman in her forties or fifties with acute or convalescent COVID-19. Sequencing used peripheral blood. The V call is TRBV5-1, the J call TRBJ2-3; D gene uncertain. In DNA form, the CDR3 reads TGCGCCAGCAGCTTGGCGGCAGGTGGAACAGATACGCAGTATTTT. Protein sequence: CASSLAAGGTDTQYF.